The subject of this entry is one TCR beta chain. Its antigen remains unidentified. The sample is drawn from a study of CD8 T cells in ankylosing spondylitis. Study-wide points: Several highly homologous variants made up a TCR beta motif that seemed to typify ankylosing spondylitis blood.

A single record per CDR3 protein comes from TCRdb applying MiXCR to the 5' RACE reads. The table shows under 550,000 distinct CDR3 sequences, with roughly a quarter occurring only once. V was trimmed by 5 bases and J by 0 bases, leaving 11 bases between them. The CDR3 runs 14 residues. Germline CDR1 reads SGHVS; CDR2 reads FQNEAQ. This chain connects TRBV7-8 to TRBJ2-7, with D possibly matching TRBD1 (5 bases). The source material was blood, either unsorted or a sorted T cell fraction (not recorded which). The receptor comes from a male donor with ankylosing spondylitis. The CDR3: CASSRSQASYEQYF. The CDR3 DNA reads as TGTGCCAGCAGCAGATCACAGGCCTCCTACGAGCAGTACTTC.